This TCR beta chain was captured in a study of beta chain features in type 1 diabetes (dated by TCRdb to 2016 to 2019). At the level of the whole study: Mean age, gender distribution, total cell number and subset yield were not different between patients and healthy donors. Regulatory and stem cell-like memory subsets were isolated from only 8 patients and roughly eight healthy donors, whereas naive and central memory subsets came from all 30 or so donors. In the study, TCRB repertoires of sorted circulating CD4+ T cell subsets from recently diagnosed type 1 diabetes patients were compared with those of matched healthy donors. Across all samples, roughly 110,000,000 sorted cells were examined, and cell number per subset correlated strongly with RNA yield. Beyond this particular receptor, the publication reports: Shorter templates might have been favored by PCR, but patient and control samples were amplified and corrected together, so both groups would have been affected equally by any skew. Because cDNA was sequenced instead of genomic DNA, highly expressing activated cells could be over-represented, though the groups showed no difference in activation or CD3 levels. At VDJ recombination sites, patients with type 1 diabetes made fewer insertions and deleted more nucleotides, a pattern implying thymic rearrangement abnormalities. Type 1 diabetes patients showed a moderate but significant shortening of TCRB CDR3 length in all four CD4+ subsets. Only small numbers of individuals were included in the HLA sub-analyses, which left unresolved whether HLA type had any influence on TCRB rearrangement. The naive, central memory and regulatory TCRB repertoires appeared to resemble one another more closely among patients than among healthy donors.

About this clone itself: Its antigen remains undetermined. It has no much larger one-base neighbor in the sample; base qualities were not kept.

A single peripheral blood draw of approximately 120 mL on average was collected from each donor into heparinised tubes. Using a panel that included CD45RO, CCR7, CD25, CD127, CD95 and CD27, naive, central memory, regulatory and stem cell-like memory CD4+ T cells were sorted on a BD FACSAria II. Every sorted population had a purity above 98%. PBMCs were isolated immediately by Lymphoprep density gradient centrifugation and stained directly without culture. So that batch effects would be minimized, each experiment stained and sorted samples in pairs, pairing one healthy donor with one patient. As encoded in the germline V gene, CDR1 is SGHTA while CDR2 is FQGNSA. The germline ends are 16 bases apart after V is trimmed by 5 bases and J by 3 bases. The CDR3 runs 15 amino acids, cysteine and phenylalanine included. The kept DNA is CDR3 alone, 45 bases in frame from the first base. The High Capacity cDNA Reverse Transcription Kit was used to reverse transcribe all of the isolated RNA, meaning that expressed TCRB transcripts were what got sequenced. Deep immunoSEQ sequencing was performed on naive, central memory and regulatory T cell samples, with an average of around 3.4 million total reads per sample. Sorted cells were lysed in RLT buffer and RNA was extracted with DNase-treated RNeasy Micro or Mini kits, depending on cell number. Each cell subset was processed on its own to prevent cross-contamination, while patient and healthy donor samples were processed together. Using the immunoSEQ multiplex PCR, TCRB sequences were amplified from cDNA into 87-bp fragments spanning the CDR3 region. Sequencing of the amplicons was performed on the Illumina HiSeq platform. Turning to the authors' computational methods: Synthetic template baselines were used to correct PCR bias computationally, reads within Hamming distance 2 were collapsed together, and singletons that could not be merged were discarded. By aligning reads against IMGT, V, D and J genes, CDR3 length, and insertions or deletions at six rearrangement sites were assigned. Clonotype counts were normalized to sorted cell number within each subset before computing true diversity and Gini coefficients with the tcR R package. The overlap coefficient, calculated on TCRB nucleotide sequences, was used to measure repertoire sharing. The clones in this table, taken by TCRdb from immuneACCESS, are in-frame only. Not every clone is retained; where verified, under half of the shortfall comes from an unresolved V gene, and the cause of the rest is unknown. V, J and clone size were drawn from that table, and D and trimming were deduced from the DNA. This sample lists hundreds of thousands of clones; 14% were detected once. Approximately 7% of the sample rests with the top ten.

This TCR derives from a man between 25 and 39 years old in good health. Sequencing was carried out using central memory CD4+ T cells from blood. The V and J genes are TRBV7-2 and TRBJ2-5; the D gene is possibly TRBD2, with 6 bases matching. The CDR3 region: CASSRLVAYEETQYF. The DNA sequence reads TGTGCCAGCAGCCGACTAGTTGCCTATGAAGAGACCCAGTACTTC.